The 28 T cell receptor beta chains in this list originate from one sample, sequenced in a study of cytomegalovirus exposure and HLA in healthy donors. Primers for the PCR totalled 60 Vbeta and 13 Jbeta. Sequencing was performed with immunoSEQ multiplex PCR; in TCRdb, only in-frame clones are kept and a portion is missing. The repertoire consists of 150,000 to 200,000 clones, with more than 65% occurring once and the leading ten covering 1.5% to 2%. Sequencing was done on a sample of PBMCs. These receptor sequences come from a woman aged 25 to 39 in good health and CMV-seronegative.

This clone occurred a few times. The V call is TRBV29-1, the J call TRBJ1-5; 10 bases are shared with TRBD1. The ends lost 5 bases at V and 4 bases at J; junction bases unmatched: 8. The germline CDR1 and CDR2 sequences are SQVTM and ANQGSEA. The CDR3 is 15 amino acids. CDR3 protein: CSVSTGGAPNQPQHF. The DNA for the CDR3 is TGCAGCGTTTCGACAGGGGGCGCCCCGAATCAGCCCCAGCATTTT.

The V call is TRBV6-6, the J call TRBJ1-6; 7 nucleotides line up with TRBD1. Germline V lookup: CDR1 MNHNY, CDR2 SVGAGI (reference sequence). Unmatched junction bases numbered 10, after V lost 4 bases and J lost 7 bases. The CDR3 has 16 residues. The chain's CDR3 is CASSLGDRPRNSPLHF. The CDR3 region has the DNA TGTGCCAGCAGTTTGGGGGACAGACCACGAAATTCACCCCTCCACTTT.

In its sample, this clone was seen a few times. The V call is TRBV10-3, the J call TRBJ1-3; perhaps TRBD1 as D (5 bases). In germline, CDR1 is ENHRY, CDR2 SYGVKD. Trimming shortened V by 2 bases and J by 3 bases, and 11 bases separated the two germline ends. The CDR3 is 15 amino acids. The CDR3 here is CAISELPGFGNTIYF. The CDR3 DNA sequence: TGTGCCATCAGTGAGCTGCCAGGGTTTGGAAACACCATATATTTT.

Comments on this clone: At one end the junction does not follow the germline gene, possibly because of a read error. The chain's CDR3 is CSSSLGAGVGNEQFF. As DNA, the CDR3 is TGTTCCAGCAGCTTAGGCGCGGGAGTCGGTAATGAGCAGTTCTTC. The genes are TRBV7-9 and TRBJ2-1; 7 bases map to TRBD2. Germline CDR1 reads SEHNR; CDR2 reads FQNEAQ (reference sequence). This CDR3 is 15 amino acids long.

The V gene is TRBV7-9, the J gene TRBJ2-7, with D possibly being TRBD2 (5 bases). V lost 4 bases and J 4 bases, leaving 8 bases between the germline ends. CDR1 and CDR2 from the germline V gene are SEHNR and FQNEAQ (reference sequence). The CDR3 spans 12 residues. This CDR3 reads CASSWTEYEQYF. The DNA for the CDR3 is TGTGCCAGCAGCTGGACTGAATACGAGCAGTACTTC.

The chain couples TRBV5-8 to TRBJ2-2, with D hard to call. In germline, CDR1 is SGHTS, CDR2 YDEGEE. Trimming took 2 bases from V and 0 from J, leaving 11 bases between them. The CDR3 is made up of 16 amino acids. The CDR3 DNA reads TGTGCCAGCAGCTTACGCGCAAGCGCGAACACCGGGGAGCTGTTTTTT. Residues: CASSLRASANTGELFF.

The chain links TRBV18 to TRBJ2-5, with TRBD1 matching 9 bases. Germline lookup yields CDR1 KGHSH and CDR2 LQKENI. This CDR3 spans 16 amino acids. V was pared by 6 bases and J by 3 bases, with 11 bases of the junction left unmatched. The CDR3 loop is CASSPAGTGNKETQYF. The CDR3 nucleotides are TGTGCCAGCTCTCCTGCCGGGACAGGGAACAAAGAGACCCAGTACTTC. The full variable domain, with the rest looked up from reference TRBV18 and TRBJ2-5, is NAGVMQNPRHLVRRRGQEARLRCSPMKGHSHVYWYRQLPEEGLKFMVYLQKENIIDESGMPKERFSAEFPKEGPSILRIQQVVRGDSAAYFCASSPAGTGNKETQYFGPGTRLLVL.

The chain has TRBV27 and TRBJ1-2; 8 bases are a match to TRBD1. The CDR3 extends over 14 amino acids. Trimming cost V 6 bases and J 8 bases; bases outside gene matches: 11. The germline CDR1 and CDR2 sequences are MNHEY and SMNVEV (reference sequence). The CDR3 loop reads CASRTPYRGGGYTF. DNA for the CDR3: TGTGCCAGCAGAACCCCTTACAGGGGGGGAGGCTACACCTTC.

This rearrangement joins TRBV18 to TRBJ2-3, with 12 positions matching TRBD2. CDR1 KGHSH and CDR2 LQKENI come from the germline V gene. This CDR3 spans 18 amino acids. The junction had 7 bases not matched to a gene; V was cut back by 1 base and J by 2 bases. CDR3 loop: CASSPQPSGRATTDTQYF. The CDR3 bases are TGTGCCAGCTCACCACAGCCTAGCGGGAGGGCCACCACAGATACGCAGTATTTT.

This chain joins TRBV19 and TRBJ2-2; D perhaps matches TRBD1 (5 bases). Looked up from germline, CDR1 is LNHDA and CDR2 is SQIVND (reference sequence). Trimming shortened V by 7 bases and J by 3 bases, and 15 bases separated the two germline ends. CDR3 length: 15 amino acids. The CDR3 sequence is CASIAQGVYTGELFF. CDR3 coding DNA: TGTGCCAGTATAGCCCAAGGGGTCTACACCGGGGAGCTGTTTTTT. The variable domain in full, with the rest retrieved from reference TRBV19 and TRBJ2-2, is DGGITQSPKYLFRKEGQNVTLSCEQNLNHDAMYWYRQDPGQGLRLIYYSQIVNDFQKGDIAEGYSVSREKKESFPLTVTSAQKNPTAFYLCASIAQGVYTGELFFGEGSRLTVL.

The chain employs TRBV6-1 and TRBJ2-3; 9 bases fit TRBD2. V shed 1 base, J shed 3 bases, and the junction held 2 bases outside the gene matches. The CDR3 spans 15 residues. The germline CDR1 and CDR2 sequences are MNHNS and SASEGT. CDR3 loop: CASSEGTSETDTQYF. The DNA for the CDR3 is TGTGCCAGCAGTGAAGGGACTAGCGAGACAGATACGCAGTATTTT.

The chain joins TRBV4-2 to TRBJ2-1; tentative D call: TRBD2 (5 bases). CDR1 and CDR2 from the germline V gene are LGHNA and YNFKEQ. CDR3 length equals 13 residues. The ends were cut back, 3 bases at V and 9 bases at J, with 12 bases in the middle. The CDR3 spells CASSHLLRGEQFF. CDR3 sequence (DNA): TGTGCCAGCAGCCACTTACTACGGGGTGAGCAGTTCTTC.

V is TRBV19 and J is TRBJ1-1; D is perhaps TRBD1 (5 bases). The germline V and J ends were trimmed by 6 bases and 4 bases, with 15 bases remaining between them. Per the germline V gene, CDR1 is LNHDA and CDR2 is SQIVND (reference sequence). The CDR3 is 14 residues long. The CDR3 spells CASRDLGGGTEAFF. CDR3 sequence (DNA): TGTGCCAGTAGGGATCTCGGGGGGGGCACTGAAGCTTTCTTT.

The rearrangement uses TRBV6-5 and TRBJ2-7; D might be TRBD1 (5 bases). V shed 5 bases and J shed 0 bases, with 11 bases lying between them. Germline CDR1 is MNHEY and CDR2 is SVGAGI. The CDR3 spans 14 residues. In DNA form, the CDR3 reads TGTGCCAGCAGTGCCCAGGGTTTCTCCTACGAGCAGTACTTC. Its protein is CASSAQGFSYEQYF.

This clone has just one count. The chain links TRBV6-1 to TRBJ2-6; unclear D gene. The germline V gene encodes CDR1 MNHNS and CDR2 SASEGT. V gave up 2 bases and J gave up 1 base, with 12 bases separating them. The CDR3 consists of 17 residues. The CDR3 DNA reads TGTGCCAGCAGTGAACGAGGCCGGCCTTCTGGGGCCAACGTCCTGACTTTC. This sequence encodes CASSERGRPSGANVLTF.

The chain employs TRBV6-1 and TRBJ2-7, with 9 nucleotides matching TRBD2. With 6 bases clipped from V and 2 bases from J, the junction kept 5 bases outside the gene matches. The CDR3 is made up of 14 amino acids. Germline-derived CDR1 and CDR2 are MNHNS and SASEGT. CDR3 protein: CASRDAGGAYEQYF. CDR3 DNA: TGTGCCAGCAGGGATGCGGGGGGGGCCTACGAGCAGTACTTC.

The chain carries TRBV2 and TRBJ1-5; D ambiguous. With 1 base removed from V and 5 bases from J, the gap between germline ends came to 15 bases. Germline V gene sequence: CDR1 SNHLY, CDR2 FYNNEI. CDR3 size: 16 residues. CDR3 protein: CASSEVGRGGHQPQHF. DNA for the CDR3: TGTGCCAGCAGTGAAGTCGGCCGGGGTGGGCATCAGCCCCAGCATTTT.

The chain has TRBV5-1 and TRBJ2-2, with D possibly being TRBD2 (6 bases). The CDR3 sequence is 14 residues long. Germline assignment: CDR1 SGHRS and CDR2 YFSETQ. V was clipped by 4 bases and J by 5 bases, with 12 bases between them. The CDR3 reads CASSPVGGTGELFF. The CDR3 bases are TGCGCCAGCAGCCCGGTTGGGGGGACCGGGGAGCTGTTTTTT.

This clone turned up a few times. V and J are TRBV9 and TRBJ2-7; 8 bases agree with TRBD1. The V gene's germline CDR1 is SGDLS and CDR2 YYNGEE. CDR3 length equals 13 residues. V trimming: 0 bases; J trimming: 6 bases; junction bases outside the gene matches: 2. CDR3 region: CASSVVTGGEQYF. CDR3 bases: TGTGCCAGCAGCGTAGTAACAGGGGGCGAGCAGTACTTC. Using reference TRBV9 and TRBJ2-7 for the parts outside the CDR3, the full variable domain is DSGVTQTPKHLITATGQRVTLRCSPRSGDLSVYWYQQSLDQGLQFLIQYYNGEERAKGNILERFSAQQFPDLHSELNLSSLELGDSALYFCASSVVTGGEQYFGPGTRLTVT.

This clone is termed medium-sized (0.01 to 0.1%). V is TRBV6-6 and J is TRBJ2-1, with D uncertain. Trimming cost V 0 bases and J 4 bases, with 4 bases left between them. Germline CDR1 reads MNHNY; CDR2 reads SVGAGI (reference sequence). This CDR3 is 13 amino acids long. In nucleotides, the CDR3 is TGTGCCAGCAGTTACTCGGAGTACAATGAGCAGTTCTTC. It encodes CASSYSEYNEQFF.

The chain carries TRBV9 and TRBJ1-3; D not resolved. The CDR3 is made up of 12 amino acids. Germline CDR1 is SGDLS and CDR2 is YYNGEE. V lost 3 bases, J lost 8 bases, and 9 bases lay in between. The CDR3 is CASSAHRYTIYF. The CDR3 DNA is TGTGCCAGCAGCGCACATCGCTACACCATATATTTT.

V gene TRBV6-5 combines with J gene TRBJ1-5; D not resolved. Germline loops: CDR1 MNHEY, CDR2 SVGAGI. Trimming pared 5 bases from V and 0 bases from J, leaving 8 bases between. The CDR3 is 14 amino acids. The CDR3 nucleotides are TGTGCCAGCAGTCCTACTTATAGCAATCAGCCCCAGCATTTT. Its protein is CASSPTYSNQPQHF.

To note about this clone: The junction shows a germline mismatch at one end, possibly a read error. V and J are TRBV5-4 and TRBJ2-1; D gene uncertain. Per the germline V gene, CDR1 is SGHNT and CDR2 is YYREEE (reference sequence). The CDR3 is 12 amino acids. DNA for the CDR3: TGTGCCAGCAGCTTGGGTAGTTCCCCCGAGCTCTTC. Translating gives CASSLGSSPELF.

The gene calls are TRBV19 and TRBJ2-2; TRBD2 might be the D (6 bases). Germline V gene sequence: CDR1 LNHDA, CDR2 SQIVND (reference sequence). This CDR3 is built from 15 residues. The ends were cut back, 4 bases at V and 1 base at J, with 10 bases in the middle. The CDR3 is CASSTAGGNTGELFF. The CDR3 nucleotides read TGTGCCAGTAGTACGGCCGGGGGGAACACCGGGGAGCTGTTTTTT.

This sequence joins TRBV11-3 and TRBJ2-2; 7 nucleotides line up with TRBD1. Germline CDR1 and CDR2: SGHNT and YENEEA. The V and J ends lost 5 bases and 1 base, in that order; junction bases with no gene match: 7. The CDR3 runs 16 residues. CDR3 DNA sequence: TGTGCCAGCAGCCCGCAGACAGGGCAGAACACCGGGGAGCTGTTTTTT. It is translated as CASSPQTGQNTGELFF.

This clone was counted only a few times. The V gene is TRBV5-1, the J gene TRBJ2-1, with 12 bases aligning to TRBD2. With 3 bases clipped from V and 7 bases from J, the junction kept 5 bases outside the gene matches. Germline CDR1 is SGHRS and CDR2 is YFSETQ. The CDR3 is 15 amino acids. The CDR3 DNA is TGCGCCAGCAGCTCACTAGCGGGAGGTGGGAATGAGCAGTTCTTC. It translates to CASSSLAGGGNEQFF.

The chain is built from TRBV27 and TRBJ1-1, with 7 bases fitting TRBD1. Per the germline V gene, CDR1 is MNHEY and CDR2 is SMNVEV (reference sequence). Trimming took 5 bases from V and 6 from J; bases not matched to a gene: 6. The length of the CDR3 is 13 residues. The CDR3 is CASSPRQGPEAFF. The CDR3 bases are TGTGCCAGCAGTCCCAGACAGGGACCTGAAGCTTTCTTT.

CDR3 bases: TGTGCCAGCAGCCCCCGACAGGGAGACACTGAAGCTTTCTTT. It specifies CASSPRQGDTEAFF. V is TRBV7-2 and J is TRBJ1-1, with 7 bases that match TRBD1. The V gene end was trimmed by 5 bases and the J gene end by 3 bases; junction bases not matched to a gene: 6. CDR1 SGHTA and CDR2 FQGNSA come from the germline V gene. The CDR3 covers 14 residues.